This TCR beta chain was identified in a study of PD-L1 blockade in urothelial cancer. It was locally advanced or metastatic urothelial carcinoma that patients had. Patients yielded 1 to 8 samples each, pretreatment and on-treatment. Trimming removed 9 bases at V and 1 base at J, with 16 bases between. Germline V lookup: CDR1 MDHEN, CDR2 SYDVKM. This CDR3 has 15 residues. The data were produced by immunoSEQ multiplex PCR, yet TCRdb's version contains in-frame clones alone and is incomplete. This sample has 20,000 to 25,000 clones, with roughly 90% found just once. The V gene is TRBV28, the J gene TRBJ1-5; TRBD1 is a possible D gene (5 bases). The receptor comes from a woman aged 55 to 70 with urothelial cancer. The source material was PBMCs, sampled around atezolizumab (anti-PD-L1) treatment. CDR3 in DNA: TGTGCCAGTTTGTCTGCGGGGGGAAGCAATCAGCCCCAGCATTTT. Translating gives CASLSAGGSNQPQHF.